This T cell receptor beta chain was identified during a study of T cells after yellow fever vaccination. Overall study context: The fractions with low cell numbers were processed using SMART-Seq v4 Ultra Low Input. General study findings and limits: On re-exposure, the response was weaker but peaked faster, at day 5 versus 15.

Universal primer sites and UMIs were introduced during 5'RACE template-switching synthesis of TCR cDNA. MiXCR, applied by TCRdb to the 5' RACE reads, yields one record per CDR3 protein. The data contain about 340,000 distinct CDR3 sequences, about 8.7% of them singletons. The CDR3 consists of 16 residues. Remarks on this clonotype: Its antigen is not known.

This TCR derives from a man aged 18-30 years who received the YFV17D yellow fever vaccine. The V call is TRBV21-1, the J call TRBJ2-4; the DNA was not used to check the table's D call, TRBD1. TRBV21-1 is a pseudogene segment. This specimen was PBMCs, taken on the day of the first yellow fever vaccination. DNA of the CDR3: TGTGCCAGCAGCACCCAACCAGGGACGGCCAAAAACATTCAGTACTTC. Amino acid sequence: CASSTQPGTAKNIQYF.